The text below deals with one T cell receptor (beta chain). The germline CDR1 and CDR2 sequences are MNHEY and SMNVEV (reference sequence). Between the trimmed V and J ends, which lost 0 bases and 2 bases, there was a span of 5 bases. This CDR3 comprises 15 residues. The sample belongs to a study of blood T cell repertoires in COVID-19. Study context: COVID-19 samples from acute and convalescent phases originated in the United States, Italy and Spain.

In the authors' workflow: Amplification with reference gene primers provided the estimates of nucleated cell counts. Clones were read by immunoSEQ multiplex PCR, and TCRdb kept only the in-frame ones, dropping some. The V and J calls and clone size were taken over from that table, and D and trimming were inferred from the DNA. The sample has 300,000 to 450,000 clones, less than 85% seen once. V and J are TRBV27 and TRBJ2-6, with D unclear. The sequence derives from a young woman with acute or convalescent COVID-19. Sequencing used peripheral blood. CDR3 region: CASSLSRAGANVLTF. In DNA, the CDR3 is TGTGCCAGCAGTTTATCGAGAGCTGGGGCCAACGTCCTGACTTTC.